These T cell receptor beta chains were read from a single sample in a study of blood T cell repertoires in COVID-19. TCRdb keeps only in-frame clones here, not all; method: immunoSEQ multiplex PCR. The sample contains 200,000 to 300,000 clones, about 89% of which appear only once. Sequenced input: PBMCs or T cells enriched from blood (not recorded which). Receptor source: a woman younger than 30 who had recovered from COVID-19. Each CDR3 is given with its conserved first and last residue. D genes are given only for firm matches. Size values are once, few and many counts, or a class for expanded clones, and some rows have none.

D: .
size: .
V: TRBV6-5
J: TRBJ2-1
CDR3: CASSRDRDTINEQFF
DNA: TGTGCCAGCAGTCGCGACCGGGACACAATTAATGAGCAGTTCTTC

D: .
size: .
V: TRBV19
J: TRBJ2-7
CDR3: CASSIGRASYEQYF
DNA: TGTGCCAGTAGTATTGGCAGGGCCTCCTACGAGCAGTACTTC

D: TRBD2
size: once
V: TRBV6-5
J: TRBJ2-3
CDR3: CASSYLLAGGPDTQYF
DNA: TGTGCCAGCAGTTACTTATTAGCGGGGGGACCAGATACGCAGTATTTT

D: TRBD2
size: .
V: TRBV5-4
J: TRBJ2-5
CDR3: CASSLLPKGGGAVETQYF
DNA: TGTGCCAGCAGCTTGCTACCGAAGGGCGGGGGGGCCGTTGAGACCCAGTACTTC

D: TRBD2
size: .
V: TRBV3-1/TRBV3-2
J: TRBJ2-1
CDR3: CASSRDGGSYNEQFF
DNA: TGTGCCAGCAGCCGGGACGGGGGGTCCTACAATGAGCAGTTCTTC

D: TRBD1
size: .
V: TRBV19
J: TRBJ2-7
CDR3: CASSKAPGQGPEQYF
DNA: TGTGCCAGTAGTAAAGCCCCGGGACAGGGTCCCGAGCAGTACTTC

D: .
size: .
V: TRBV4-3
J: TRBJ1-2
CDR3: CASSQDGRLNYGYTF
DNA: TGCGCCAGCAGCCAAGATGGCAGGCTTAACTATGGCTACACCTTC

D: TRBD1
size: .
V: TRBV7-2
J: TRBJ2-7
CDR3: CASSLSTGDQYEQYF
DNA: TGTGCCAGCAGCTTATCGACAGGGGACCAATACGAGCAGTACTTC

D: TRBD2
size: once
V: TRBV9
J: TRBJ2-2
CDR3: CASSIRPGLTNTGELFF
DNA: TGTGCCAGCAGCATACGCCCGGGACTAACGAACACCGGGGAGCTGTTTTTT

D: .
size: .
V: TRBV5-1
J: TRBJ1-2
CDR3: CASSFDRRYGYTF
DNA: TGCGCCAGCAGCTTTGACAGGCGCTATGGCTACACCTTC

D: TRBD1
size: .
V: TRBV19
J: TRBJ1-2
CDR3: CASRTDRAGYGYTF
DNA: TGTGCCAGTAGAACGGACAGGGCAGGCTATGGCTACACCTTC

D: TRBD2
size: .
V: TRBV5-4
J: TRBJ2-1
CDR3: CASSRPSGGVDEQFF
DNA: TGTGCCAGCAGTAGACCTAGCGGGGGTGTCGATGAGCAGTTCTTC

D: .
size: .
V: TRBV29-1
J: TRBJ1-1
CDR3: CSVEGTENTEAFF
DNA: TGCAGCGTTGAAGGCACAGAGAACACTGAAGCTTTCTTT

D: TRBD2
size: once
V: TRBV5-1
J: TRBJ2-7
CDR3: CASSPTGLAKTYEQYF
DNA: TGCGCCAGCAGCCCGACGGGACTAGCGAAGACCTACGAGCAGTACTTC

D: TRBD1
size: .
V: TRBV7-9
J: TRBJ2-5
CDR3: CASSRQGALQETQYF
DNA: TGTGCCAGCAGCCGCCAGGGGGCTCTCCAAGAGACCCAGTACTTC

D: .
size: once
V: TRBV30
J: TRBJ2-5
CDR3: CAWIGGAQETQYF
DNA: TGTGCCTGGATTGGGGGGGCCCAAGAGACCCAGTACTTC

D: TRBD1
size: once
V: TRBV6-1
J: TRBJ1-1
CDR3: CASSETRQGTEAFF
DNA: TGTGCCAGCAGTGAAACCCGACAGGGCACTGAAGCTTTCTTT

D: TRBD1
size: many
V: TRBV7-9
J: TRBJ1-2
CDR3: CASSLARTGADYGYTF
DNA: TGTGCCAGCAGCTTAGCGCGGACAGGGGCAGACTATGGCTACACCTTC

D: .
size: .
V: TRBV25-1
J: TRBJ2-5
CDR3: CASSEPRTGETQYF
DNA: TGTGCCAGCAGTGAACCCCGAACGGGGGAGACCCAGTACTTC

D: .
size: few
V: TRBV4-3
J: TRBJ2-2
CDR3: CASSREPGNTGELFF
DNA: TGCGCCAGCAGCCGAGAGCCAGGGAACACCGGGGAGCTGTTTTTT

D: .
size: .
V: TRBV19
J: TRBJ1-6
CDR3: CASGGLERSPLHF
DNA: TGTGCCAGTGGGGGCCTTGAACGCTCACCCCTCCACTTT

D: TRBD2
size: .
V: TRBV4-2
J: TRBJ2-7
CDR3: CASSQDSGGTEQYF
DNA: TGTGCCAGCAGCCAAGATAGCGGGGGAACCGAACAGTACTTC

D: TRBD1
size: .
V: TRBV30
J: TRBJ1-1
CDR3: CAWSLRDRGTQAFF
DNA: TGTGCCTGGAGCCTCCGGGACAGGGGAACTCAAGCTTTCTTT

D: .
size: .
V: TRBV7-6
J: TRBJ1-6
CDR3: CASSSQSSYNSPLHF
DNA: TGTGCCAGCAGCTCACAGAGCTCCTATAATTCACCCCTCCACTTT

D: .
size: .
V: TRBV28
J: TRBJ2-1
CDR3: CASRQPGASNEQFF
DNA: TGTGCCAGCAGGCAACCTGGGGCCAGCAATGAGCAGTTCTTC

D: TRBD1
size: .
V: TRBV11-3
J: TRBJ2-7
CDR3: CASSLEGQGAYEQYF
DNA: TGTGCCAGCAGCTTAGAGGGACAGGGCGCCTACGAGCAGTACTTC

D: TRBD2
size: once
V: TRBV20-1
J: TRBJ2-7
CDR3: CSASSGGLNEQYF
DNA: TGCAGTGCTAGTAGCGGGGGGCTAAACGAGCAGTACTTC

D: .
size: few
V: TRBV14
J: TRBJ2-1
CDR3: CASSQGGPYNEQFF
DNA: TGTGCCAGCAGCCAAGGGGGGCCTTACAATGAGCAGTTCTTC

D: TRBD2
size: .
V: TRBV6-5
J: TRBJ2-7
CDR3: CASSKAGDPSYEQYF
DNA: TGTGCCAGCAGCAAGGCGGGAGACCCCTCCTACGAGCAGTACTTC

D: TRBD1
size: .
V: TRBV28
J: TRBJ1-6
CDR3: CASSGPGQGVAGAPLHF
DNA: TGTGCCAGCAGTGGACCGGGACAGGGGGTCGCTGGGGCACCCCTCCACTTT

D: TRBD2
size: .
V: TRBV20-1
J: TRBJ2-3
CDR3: CSASEWTSGSTSTDTQYF
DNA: TGCAGTGCTAGTGAATGGACTAGCGGGTCGACTAGCACAGATACGCAGTATTTT

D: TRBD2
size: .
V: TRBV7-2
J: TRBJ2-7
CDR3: CASSLSSRASGGYEQYF
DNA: TGTGCCAGCAGCTTATCCAGTCGGGCTAGCGGGGGCTACGAGCAGTACTTC

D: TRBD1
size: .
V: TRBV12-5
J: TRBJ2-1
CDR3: CASGFGDRSYYNEQFF
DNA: TGTGCTAGTGGTTTCGGGGACAGGTCTTACTACAATGAGCAGTTCTTC

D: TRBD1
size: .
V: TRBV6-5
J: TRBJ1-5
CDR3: CASRRDRDNQPQHF
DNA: TGTGCCAGCAGACGTGACAGGGACAATCAGCCCCAGCATTTT

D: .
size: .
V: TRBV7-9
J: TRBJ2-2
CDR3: CASSLVAGDVMNTGELFF
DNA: TGTGCCAGCAGCTTAGTAGCAGGGGACGTGATGAACACCGGGGAGCTGTTTTTT

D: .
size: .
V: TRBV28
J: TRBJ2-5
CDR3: CASSLFAGQETQYF
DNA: TGTGCCAGCAGTTTATTCGCAGGGCAAGAGACCCAGTACTTC

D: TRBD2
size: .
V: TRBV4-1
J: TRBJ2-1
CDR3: CASSQVHSGRDNEQFF
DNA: TGCGCCAGCAGCCAAGTTCATAGCGGGAGGGACAATGAGCAGTTCTTC

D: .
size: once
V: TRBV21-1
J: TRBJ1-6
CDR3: CASRTPGQGHSPLHF
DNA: TGTGCCAGCAGGACACCGGGACAGGGCCATTCACCCCTCCACTTT

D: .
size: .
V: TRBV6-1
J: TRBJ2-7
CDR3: CASSEVSRAYEQYF
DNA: TGTGCCAGCAGTGAAGTCTCGAGGGCCTACGAGCAGTACTTC

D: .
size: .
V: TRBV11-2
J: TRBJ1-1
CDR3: CASSSWVRVPNTEAFF
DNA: TGTGCCAGCAGCTCTTGGGTCCGGGTCCCAAACACTGAAGCTTTCTTT

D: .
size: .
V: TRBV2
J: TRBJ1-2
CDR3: CASRAVSINYGYTF
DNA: TGTGCCAGCAGGGCAGTATCCATTAACTATGGCTACACCTTC

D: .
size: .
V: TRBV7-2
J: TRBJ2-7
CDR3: CASSLEGEGSYEQYF
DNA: TGTGCCAGCAGCTTAGAGGGAGAAGGGTCCTACGAGCAGTACTTC

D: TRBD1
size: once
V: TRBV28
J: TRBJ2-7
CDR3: CASSLVGGRYEQYF
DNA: TGTGCCAGCAGTTTAGTAGGGGGCAGGTACGAGCAGTACTTC

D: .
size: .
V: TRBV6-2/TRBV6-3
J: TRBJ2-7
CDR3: CASSYPTYEQYF
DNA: TGTGCCAGCAGTTACCCCACCTACGAGCAGTACTTC

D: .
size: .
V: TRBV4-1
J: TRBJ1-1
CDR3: CASSQEYWQGGSEAFF
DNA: TGCGCCAGCAGCCAAGAATATTGGCAGGGAGGGTCTGAAGCTTTCTTT

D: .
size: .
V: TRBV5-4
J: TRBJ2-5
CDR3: CASSLKQQETQYF
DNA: TGTGCCAGCAGCTTAAAACAGCAAGAGACCCAGTACTTC

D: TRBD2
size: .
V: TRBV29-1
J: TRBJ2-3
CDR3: CSEEGSLAGGSDTQYF
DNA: TGCAGCGAGGAAGGATCTTTGGCGGGGGGTTCAGATACGCAGTATTTT

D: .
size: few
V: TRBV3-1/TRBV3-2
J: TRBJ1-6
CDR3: CASSQTPAGDVVSPLHF
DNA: TGTGCCAGCAGCCAAACCCCGGCAGGGGACGTGGTTTCACCCCTCCACTTT

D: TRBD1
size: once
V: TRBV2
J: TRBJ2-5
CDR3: CASSEGRTGGETQYF
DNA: TGTGCCAGCAGTGAAGGACGGACAGGCGGAGAGACCCAGTACTTC

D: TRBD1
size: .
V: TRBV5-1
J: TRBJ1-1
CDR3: CASSGRTGGLTEAFF
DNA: TGCGCCAGCAGCGGACGGACAGGGGGATTAACTGAAGCTTTCTTT

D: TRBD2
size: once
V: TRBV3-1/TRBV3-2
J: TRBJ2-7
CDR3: CASSQTSGNYEQYF
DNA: TGTGCCAGCAGCCAAACTAGCGGGAACTACGAGCAGTACTTC

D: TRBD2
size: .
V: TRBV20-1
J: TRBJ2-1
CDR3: CSASVAGLAAFGYEQFF
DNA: TGCAGTGCTAGTGTCGCGGGCCTAGCGGCTTTTGGGTATGAGCAGTTCTTC

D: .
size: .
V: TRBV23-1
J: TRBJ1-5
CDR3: CASSRTGSGNQPQHF
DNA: TGCGCCAGCAGTCGGACGGGGAGCGGCAATCAGCCCCAGCATTTT

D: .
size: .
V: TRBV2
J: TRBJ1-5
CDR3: CACQGDSNQPQHF
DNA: TGTGCCTGTCAGGGTGATAGCAATCAGCCCCAGCATTTT